This note documents a single T cell receptor (beta chain) sequence. Its target is not known. The junction departs from germline at one end; a sequencing error may be responsible. This specimen belongs to a study of breast tumors, draining lymph nodes, adjacent tissues. Study-level results: Compared with lymph nodes, tumors were less diverse; compared with nontumor tissue, more.

The CDR3 is 15 amino acids. Germline CDR1 SGHKS, CDR2 YYEKEE (reference sequence). Breast cancer patients provided tissue from their axillary draining lymph nodes. A single record per CDR3 protein comes from TCRdb applying MiXCR to the multiplex PCR reads. The sample holds about 200,000 distinct CDR3 sequences, 34% seen once. Sequencing was performed on axillary lymph node tissue. The chain employs TRBV5-5 and TRBJ2-5, with TRBD1 matching 12 bases. The clonotype originates from a female donor with breast cancer. Some clones in this sample may be carry-over from other donors' samples. The CDR3 coding sequence is TGCGCCAGCGGCTCCGGGACAGGGGGCTTAGAGACCCAGTACTTC. Its translation: CASGSGTGGLETQYF.